The 7 T cell receptor beta chains listed next were all sequenced from one sample in a study of blood T cell repertoires in COVID-19 (dated by TCRdb to about 2020). Receptors were amplified or captured by the immunoSEQ multiplex PCR assay. Held by TCRdb, this immuneACCESS table contains in-frame sequences only and omits some clones. Under half of the omission traces to an unresolved V gene where checked; the cause of the rest is unknown. The sample has 300,000 to 400,000 clones on record, more than 70% of them singletons. In total, the top ten clones hold less than 9.5% of the sample. Sequenced sample: peripheral blood. The receptors stem from a woman aged 50 to 65 who had recovered from COVID-19.

The chain uses TRBV7-9 and TRBJ1-5; D may be TRBD1 (5 bases). CDR1 is SEHNR, CDR2 FQNEAQ, per germline (reference sequence). The CDR3 spans 13 residues. Trimming removed 1 base at V and 7 bases at J, with 8 bases between. In DNA, the CDR3 is TGTGCCAGCAGCTTAGATGCAGGGCAGCCCCAGCATTTT. Translated, it gives CASSLDAGQPQHF.

The rearrangement uses TRBV7-8 and TRBJ1-1; D is unresolved. Trimming pared 7 bases from V and 5 bases from J, leaving 14 bases between. There are 13 residues in the CDR3. CDR1 is SGHVS and CDR2 is FQNEAQ in the germline V gene. The CDR3 protein is CASNSESRTEAFF. CDR3 DNA: TGTGCCAGCAACTCTGAGAGTCGGACTGAAGCTTTCTTT.

The chain combines TRBV29-1 with TRBJ2-1, with D maybe TRBD1 (6 bases). The CDR3 has 13 residues. V was pared by 6 bases and J by 0 bases, with 9 bases between. Germline V gives CDR1 SQVTM, CDR2 ANQGSEA. This CDR3 reads CSVGATSYNEQFF. CDR3 sequence (DNA): TGCAGCGTGGGGGCGACCTCCTACAATGAGCAGTTCTTC.

The chain is built from TRBV28 and TRBJ1-2, with 8 bases lining up with TRBD1. With 7 bases clipped from V and 7 bases from J, the junction kept 8 bases outside the gene matches. This CDR3 is 13 amino acids long. Per germline, CDR1 MDHEN and CDR2 SYDVKM. The CDR3 region is CASNNGQGAGYTF. The CDR3, as DNA: TGTGCCAGCAACAACGGACAGGGCGCTGGCTACACCTTC.

For the CDR3, the DNA is TGCGCCAGCAGCCAAGATTTTAGCTATGGCTACACCTTC. Its protein is CASSQDFSYGYTF. The chain links TRBV4-3 to TRBJ1-2; D is ambiguous. The CDR3 runs to 13 residues. Trimming shortened V by 0 bases and J by 4 bases, and 6 bases separated the two germline ends. CDR1 is LGHNA, CDR2 YSLEER, per germline.

The V and J genes are TRBV7-9 and TRBJ2-3, with D possibly TRBD2 on 6 matching bases. Trimming shortened V by 8 bases and J by 3 bases, and 15 bases separated the two germline ends. The germline CDR1 and CDR2 sequences are SEHNR and FQNEAQ (reference sequence). The CDR3 consists of 14 residues. CDR3 DNA: TGTGCCAGCGGCCCGGGCGGGGAGACAGATACGCAGTATTTT. Translation: CASGPGGETDTQYF.

The chain joins TRBV15 to TRBJ2-7; the D gene is possibly TRBD1 (5 bases). CDR1 is LNHNV and CDR2 is YYDKDF in the germline V gene (reference sequence). The CDR3 is 15 amino acids. V lost 0 bases and J lost 5, with 14 bases in between. The CDR3, as DNA: TGTGCCACCAGCAGAGATCCAGACAGTTGGCACGAGCAGTACTTC. This encodes CATSRDPDSWHEQYF.